This T cell receptor beta chain was documented in a study of blood T cell repertoires in COVID-19. Study as a whole: From T cells, B-cell-depleted T cells, or PBMCs came the material, which was cDNA or gDNA.

Per the authors' pipeline: Reference gene primer amplification yielded estimated nucleated cell counts. Clones were sequenced by immunoSEQ multiplex PCR, and TCRdb holds only the in-frame ones, with some missing. For V, J and clone size, that table is used; D and trimming come from the DNA. The sample consists of roughly 250,000 clones, 75% to 85% of them appearing once. This CDR3 contains 16 residues. CDR1 is SGHTA, CDR2 FQGNSA, per germline. V was trimmed by 7 bases and J by 3 bases, leaving 20 bases between them. Input material: peripheral blood. The TCR comes from a woman aged 55-70 years with active or convalescent COVID-19. V gene TRBV7-2 combines with J gene TRBJ2-3; D might be TRBD2 (6 bases). CDR3 loop: CASTPAGGVRTDTQYF. As DNA, the CDR3 is TGTGCCAGCACCCCCGCCGGAGGGGTCAGGACAGATACGCAGTATTTT.